These T cell receptor beta chains were read from a single sample in a study of blood T cell repertoires in COVID-19. The data were produced by immunoSEQ multiplex PCR, yet TCRdb's version contains in-frame clones alone and is incomplete. The data show a few hundred thousand clones, 75% to 90% seen once. The sequenced sample was PBMCs or T cells enriched from blood (not recorded which). The receptors here all came from a man aged 40-49 years who had recovered from COVID-19. The CDR3 runs from the conserved cysteine through the conserved F or W. D genes are given only for firm matches. Expanded clones get a size class; other rows say once, few or many, or leave the size out.

TGTGCCAGCAGCCTAAAGGGGTCGAACACCATATATTTT CASSLKGSNTIYF TRBJ1-3 TRBV7-3 once .
TGTGCCAGCAGCTTGGGACAGTCTCCGAACACCGGGGAGCTGTTTTTT CASSLGQSPNTGELFF TRBJ2-2 TRBV5-6 once .
TGTGCCAGCAGCTTGCAGGGGCCCGACACTGAAGCTTTCTTT CASSLQGPDTEAFF TRBJ1-1 TRBV11-1 . .
TGTGCCAGCAGCCGGCAGGGAAACTATGGCTACACCTTC CASSRQGNYGYTF TRBJ1-2 TRBV5-8 . .
TGTGCCATCAGCTCAGAATCCTACGAGCAGTACTTC CAISSESYEQYF TRBJ2-7 TRBV10-3 . .
TGTGCCAGCAGCTTGGGGACAGTGGCTCAGCCCCAGCATTTT CASSLGTVAQPQHF TRBJ1-5 TRBV5-6 . .
TGTGCCTGGAGTGTTGGTCTTCGGGGGGGCTACAATGAGCAGTTCTTC CAWSVGLRGGYNEQFF TRBJ2-1 TRBV30 . TRBD2
TGCGCCAGCAGCAAAGACAGGGGCGGTGAGCAGTTCTTC CASSKDRGGEQFF TRBJ2-1 TRBV5-1 . TRBD1
TGTGCCAGCAGCTTAGAGTCCAGGGGTAATTCACCCCTCCACTTT CASSLESRGNSPLHF TRBJ1-6 TRBV11-2 . .
TGTGCCAGCAGCGTCAGGGTCACCGGGGAGCTGTTTTTT CASSVRVTGELFF TRBJ2-2 TRBV7-9 once .
TGTGCCAGCAGAGCCCCAGGGGGCCCCGGGGAGCTGTTTTTT CASRAPGGPGELFF TRBJ2-2 TRBV2 . TRBD1
TGTGCCATTAGCGGGAGGGCTTACGAGCAGTACTTC CAISGRAYEQYF TRBJ2-7 TRBV2 . TRBD2
TGTGCCAGCAGTTTTGAGGGAACTAACTATGGCTACACCTTC CASSFEGTNYGYTF TRBJ1-2 TRBV28 . .
TGTGCCAGCAGACGGGACAGGGGAGCGGATGGCTACACCTTC CASRRDRGADGYTF TRBJ1-2 TRBV2 . TRBD1
TGCGCCAGCAGCACAGAAGACCGGGGGCGGGGGGGCTACACCTTC CASSTEDRGRGGYTF TRBJ1-2 TRBV5-1 . .
TGTGCCAGCAGCAACACCGGGACAGTCTTCCAAGAGACCCAGTACTTC CASSNTGTVFQETQYF TRBJ2-5 TRBV7-9 once TRBD1
TGTGCCAGCAGCGGATTACAGGGGAGCAATCAGCCCCAGCATTTT CASSGLQGSNQPQHF TRBJ1-5 TRBV5-5 few TRBD1
TGTGCCAGCACCCGGAGTGGGAGGTGGGCCTACAATGAGCAGTTCTTC CASTRSGRWAYNEQFF TRBJ2-1 TRBV27 . .
TGCGCCAGCACCGGGCAGAGAAGGGGTCTGAATGAGCAGTTCTTC CASTGQRRGLNEQFF TRBJ2-1 TRBV10-2 . .
TGTGCCAGCTCACCACAGGGGGAGAGAAACACCATATATTTT CASSPQGERNTIYF TRBJ1-3 TRBV18 . .
TGTGCCTGGAGTGTAGACGTGGAGCAACTGTTTTTT CAWSVDVEQLFF TRBJ1-4 TRBV30 . .
TGTGCCAGCAGCCCGGACAGTTCCGAGCAGTACTTC CASSPDSSEQYF TRBJ2-7 TRBV6-5 few .
TGTGCCAGCAGCTTAGACAGGGGAGCCTACGAGCAGTACTTC CASSLDRGAYEQYF TRBJ2-7 TRBV7-9 . TRBD1
TGTGCCAGCAGTCCAGACAGGTGGATGTTTTACGAGCAGTACTTC CASSPDRWMFYEQYF TRBJ2-7 TRBV6-2/TRBV6-3 . .
TGTGCCAGCAGCTTCTTTGGGCCAGGTCTCGGTAGCAATCAGCCCCAGCATTTT CASSFFGPGLGSNQPQHF TRBJ1-5 TRBV7-8 . .
TGCGCCAGCAGCTCCGGGACAGGGGGCGGATTGGAAGAGACCCAGTACTTC CASSSGTGGGLEETQYF TRBJ2-5 TRBV5-1 . TRBD1
TGTGCCAGCAGCTTAGGGCCAGGACAAGAGACCCAGTACTTC CASSLGPGQETQYF TRBJ2-5 TRBV7-2 . .
TGTGCCATCAGTGTACGACTAGCGGGAGGGCGCGAGCAGTACTTC CAISVRLAGGREQYF TRBJ2-7 TRBV10-3 . TRBD2
TGTGCCAGCAGCCAGGGACTGTTAGACTACGAGCAGTACTTC CASSQGLLDYEQYF TRBJ2-7 TRBV7-2 . .
TGTGCCAGCTCAGCTCGGGACAACAATTCACCCCTCCACTTT CASSARDNNSPLHF TRBJ1-6 TRBV18 . .
TGTGCCAGCAGCGTAGATGGGGGCTACTCTGGAAACACCATATATTTT CASSVDGGYSGNTIYF TRBJ1-3 TRBV9 . .
TGTGCCAGCTCACTGGGACAGGGAATCTACGAGCAGTACTTC CASSLGQGIYEQYF TRBJ2-7 TRBV18 once TRBD1
TGCGCCAGCAGCTCCGGGATTGTGACAGGGAACTATGGCTACACCTTC CASSSGIVTGNYGYTF TRBJ1-2 TRBV5-1 . TRBD1
TGTGCCACCAGCAGTTATAGCTGGGGCTACACCTTC CATSSYSWGYTF TRBJ1-2 TRBV15 few .
TGTGCCAGCAGCCGCGGCCCTAGCGGAGGCATATACGAGCAGTACTTC CASSRGPSGGIYEQYF TRBJ2-7 TRBV14 . TRBD2
TGTGCCAGCAGTTACTCGGGGACATATTCCTACGAGCAGTACTTC CASSYSGTYSYEQYF TRBJ2-7 TRBV6-5 few .
TGCGCCAGCCAACAACCTGACTTACTCAATGAGCAGTTCTTC CASQQPDLLNEQFF TRBJ2-1 TRBV10-1 . .
TGTGCCAGCAGTGAATCGTGGGAGGGCCATAACGAGCAGTACTTC CASSESWEGHNEQYF TRBJ2-7 TRBV25-1 . TRBD2
TGTGCCAGCAGTTTAAGTACGGATCAGCCCCAGCATTTT CASSLSTDQPQHF TRBJ1-5 TRBV28 . .
TGTGCCAGCAGTTACTCCGGGACAGGGGAGGATCAGTACTTC CASSYSGTGEDQYF TRBJ2-4 TRBV6-2/TRBV6-3 . TRBD1
TGTGCCAGCAGCTTAGGGGGCCGCTTCGAGCAGTACTTC CASSLGGRFEQYF TRBJ2-7 TRBV7-6 . .
TGTGCCAGCAGTTCCCGGGAGGAAGAGACCCAGTACTTC CASSSREEETQYF TRBJ2-5 TRBV28 . TRBD2
TGTGCCAGCAGCTTAATTTATCCGGGCTCGGAGGGTGAAAAACTGTTTTTT CASSLIYPGSEGEKLFF TRBJ1-4 TRBV11-2 . .
TGCGCCAGCAGCTTGCAACAGCCTGATAATTCACCCCTCCACTTT CASSLQQPDNSPLHF TRBJ1-6 TRBV5-1 once .
TGTGCCAGCACCCGTGGCGAGACCCAGTACTTC CASTRGETQYF TRBJ2-5 TRBV3-1/TRBV3-2 . .
TGTGCCAGCAGCCAAGAACTAGCGCCAACCAATGAGCAGTTCTTC CASSQELAPTNEQFF TRBJ2-1 TRBV4-2 . TRBD2
TGTGCCAGCAGCCAAACAGTAACCGGGGAGCTGTTTTTT CASSQTVTGELFF TRBJ2-2 TRBV14 . .
TGTGCCAGCAGCCAAGATGGGCGGGACTTCAGGTACCAAGAGACCCAGTACTTC CASSQDGRDFRYQETQYF TRBJ2-5 TRBV3-1/TRBV3-2 . .